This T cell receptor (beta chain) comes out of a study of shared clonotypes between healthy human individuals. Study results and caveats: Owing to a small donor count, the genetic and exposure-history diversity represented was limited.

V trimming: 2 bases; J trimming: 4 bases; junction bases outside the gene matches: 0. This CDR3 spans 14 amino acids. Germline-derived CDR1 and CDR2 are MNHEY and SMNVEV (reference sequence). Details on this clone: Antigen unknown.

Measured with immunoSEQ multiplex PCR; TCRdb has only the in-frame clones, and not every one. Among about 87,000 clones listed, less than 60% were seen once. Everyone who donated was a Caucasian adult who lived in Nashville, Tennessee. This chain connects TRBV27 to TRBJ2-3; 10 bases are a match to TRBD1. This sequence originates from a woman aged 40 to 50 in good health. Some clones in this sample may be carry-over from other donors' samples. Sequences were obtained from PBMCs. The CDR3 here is CASSLGQGADTQYF. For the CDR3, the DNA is TGTGCCAGCAGTTTAGGACAGGGGGCAGATACGCAGTATTTT.